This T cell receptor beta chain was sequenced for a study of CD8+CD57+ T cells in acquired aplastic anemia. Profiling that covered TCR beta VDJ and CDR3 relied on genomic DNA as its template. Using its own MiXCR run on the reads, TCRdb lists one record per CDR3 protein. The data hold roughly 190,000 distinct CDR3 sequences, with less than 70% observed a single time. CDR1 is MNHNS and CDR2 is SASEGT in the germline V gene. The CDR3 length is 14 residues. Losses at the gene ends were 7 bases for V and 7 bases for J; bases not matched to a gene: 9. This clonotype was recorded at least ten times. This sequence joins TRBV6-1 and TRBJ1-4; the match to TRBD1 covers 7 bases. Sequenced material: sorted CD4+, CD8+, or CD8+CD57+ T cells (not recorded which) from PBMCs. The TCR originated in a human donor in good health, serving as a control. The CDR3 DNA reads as TGTGCCAGCAAGAAACAGGGGTCCATTGAAAAACTGTTTTTT. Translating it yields CASKKQGSIEKLFF.